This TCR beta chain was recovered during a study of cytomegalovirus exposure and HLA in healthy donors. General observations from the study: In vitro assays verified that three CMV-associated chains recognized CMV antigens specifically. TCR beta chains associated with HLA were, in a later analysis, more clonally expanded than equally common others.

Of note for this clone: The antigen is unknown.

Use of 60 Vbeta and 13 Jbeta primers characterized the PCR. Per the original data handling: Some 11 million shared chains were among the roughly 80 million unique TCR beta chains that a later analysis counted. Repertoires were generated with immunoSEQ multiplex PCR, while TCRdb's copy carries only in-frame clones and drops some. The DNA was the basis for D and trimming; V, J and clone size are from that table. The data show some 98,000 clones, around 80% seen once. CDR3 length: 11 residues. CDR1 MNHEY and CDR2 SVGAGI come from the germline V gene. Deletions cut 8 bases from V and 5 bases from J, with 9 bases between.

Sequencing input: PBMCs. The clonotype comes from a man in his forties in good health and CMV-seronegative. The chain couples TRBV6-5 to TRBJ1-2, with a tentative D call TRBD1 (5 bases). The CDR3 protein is CASWAGYGYTF. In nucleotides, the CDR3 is TGTGCCAGCTGGGCAGGGTATGGCTACACCTTC.